This entry concerns a single TCR beta chain. CDR3 length: 16 residues. Losses at the gene ends were 0 bases for V and 6 bases for J; bases not matched to a gene: 6. Per germline, CDR1 MNHNY and CDR2 SVGAGI (reference sequence). This sample stems from a study of OX40 agonist ivuxolimab in advanced cancers. TCRdb's copy holds only in-frame clones and misses some; the assay was immunoSEQ multiplex PCR. The sample lists 89,000 or so clones; about 90% were seen once. The chain carries TRBV6-6 and TRBJ2-1; 9 bases fit TRBD2. Sequenced material: CD4+ or CD8+ T cells sorted from blood, taken in a trial of the OX40 agonist ivuxolimab. This receptor was identified in an adult with an advanced solid tumor such as melanoma, head and neck, liver or kidney cancer. CDR3 nucleotide sequence: TGTGCCAGCAGTTACTCGCCCGGGACTAGCCCCAATGAGCAGTTCTTC. Its protein is CASSYSPGTSPNEQFF.